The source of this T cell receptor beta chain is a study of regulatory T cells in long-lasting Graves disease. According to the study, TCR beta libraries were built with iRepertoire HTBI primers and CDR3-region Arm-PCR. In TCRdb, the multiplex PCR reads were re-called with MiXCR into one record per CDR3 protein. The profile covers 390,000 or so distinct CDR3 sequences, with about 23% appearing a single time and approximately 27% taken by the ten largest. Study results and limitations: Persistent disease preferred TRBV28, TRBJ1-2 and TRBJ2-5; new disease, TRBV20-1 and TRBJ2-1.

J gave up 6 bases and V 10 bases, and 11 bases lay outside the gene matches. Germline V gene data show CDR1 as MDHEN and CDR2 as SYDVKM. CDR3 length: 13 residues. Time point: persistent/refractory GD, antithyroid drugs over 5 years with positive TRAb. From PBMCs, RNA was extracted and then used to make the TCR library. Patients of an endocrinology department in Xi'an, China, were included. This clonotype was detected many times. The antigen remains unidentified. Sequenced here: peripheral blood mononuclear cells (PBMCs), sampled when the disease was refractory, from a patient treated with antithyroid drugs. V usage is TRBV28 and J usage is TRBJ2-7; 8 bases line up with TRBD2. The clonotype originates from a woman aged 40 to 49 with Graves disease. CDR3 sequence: CATLRGGGVEQYF. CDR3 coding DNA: TGTGCCACCTTACGGGGGGGAGGTGTCGAGCAGTACTTC.